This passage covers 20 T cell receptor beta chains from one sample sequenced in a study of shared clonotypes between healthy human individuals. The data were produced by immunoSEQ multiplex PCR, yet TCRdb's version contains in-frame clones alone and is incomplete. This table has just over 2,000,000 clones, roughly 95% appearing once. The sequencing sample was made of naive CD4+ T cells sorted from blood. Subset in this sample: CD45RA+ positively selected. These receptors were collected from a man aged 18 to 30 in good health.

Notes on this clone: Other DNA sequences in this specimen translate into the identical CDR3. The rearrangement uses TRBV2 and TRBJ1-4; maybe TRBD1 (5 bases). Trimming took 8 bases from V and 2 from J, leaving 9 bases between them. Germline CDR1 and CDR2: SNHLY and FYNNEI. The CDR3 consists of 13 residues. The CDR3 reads CASRGETNEKLFF. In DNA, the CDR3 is TGTGCCAGCCGGGGGGAGACTAATGAAAAACTGTTTTTT.

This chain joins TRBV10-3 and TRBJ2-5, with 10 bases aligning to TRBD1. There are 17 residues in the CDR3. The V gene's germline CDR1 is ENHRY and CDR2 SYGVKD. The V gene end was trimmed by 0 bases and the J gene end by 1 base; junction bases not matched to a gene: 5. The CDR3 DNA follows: TGTGCCATCAGTGAGTCTTGGACAGGGGGACCCCAAGAGACCCAGTACTTC. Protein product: CAISESWTGGPQETQYF.

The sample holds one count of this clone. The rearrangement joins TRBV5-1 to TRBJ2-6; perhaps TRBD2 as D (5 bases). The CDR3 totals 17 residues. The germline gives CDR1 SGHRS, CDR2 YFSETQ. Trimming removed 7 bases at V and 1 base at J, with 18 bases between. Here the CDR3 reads CASATREIRSGANVLTF. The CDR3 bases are TGCGCCAGCGCCACGAGGGAAATTAGGTCTGGGGCCAACGTCCTGACTTTC.

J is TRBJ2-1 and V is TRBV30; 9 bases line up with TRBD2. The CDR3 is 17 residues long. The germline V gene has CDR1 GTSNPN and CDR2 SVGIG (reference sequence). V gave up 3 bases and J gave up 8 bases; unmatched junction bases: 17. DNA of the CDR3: TGTGCCTGGAGCGTTATCTTGGCGGGAGGGCCCAGGTATGAGCAGTTCTTC. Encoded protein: CAWSVILAGGPRYEQFF.

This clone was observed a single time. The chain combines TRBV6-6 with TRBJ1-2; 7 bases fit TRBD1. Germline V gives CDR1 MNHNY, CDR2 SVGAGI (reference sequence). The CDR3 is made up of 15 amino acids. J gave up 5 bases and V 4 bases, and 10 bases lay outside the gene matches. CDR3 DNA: TGTGCCAGCAGTTTCGACGACAGGGCGACATATGGCTACACCTTC. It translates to CASSFDDRATYGYTF.

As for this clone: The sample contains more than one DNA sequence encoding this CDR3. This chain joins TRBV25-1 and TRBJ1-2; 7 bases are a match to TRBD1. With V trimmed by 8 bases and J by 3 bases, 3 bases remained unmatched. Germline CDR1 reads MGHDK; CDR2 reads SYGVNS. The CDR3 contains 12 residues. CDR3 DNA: TGTGCCAGCCGACAGGGCGACTATGGCTACACCTTC. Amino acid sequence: CASRQGDYGYTF.

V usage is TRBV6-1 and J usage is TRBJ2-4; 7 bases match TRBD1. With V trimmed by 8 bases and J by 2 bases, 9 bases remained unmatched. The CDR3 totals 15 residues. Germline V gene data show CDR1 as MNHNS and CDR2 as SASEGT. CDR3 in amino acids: CASVALTGTKNIQYF. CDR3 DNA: TGTGCCAGCGTGGCCCTGACAGGGACCAAAAACATTCAGTACTTC.

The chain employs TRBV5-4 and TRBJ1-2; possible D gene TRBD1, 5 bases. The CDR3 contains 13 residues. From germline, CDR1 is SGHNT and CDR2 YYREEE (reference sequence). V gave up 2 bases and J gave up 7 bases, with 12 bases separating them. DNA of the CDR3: TGTGCCAGCAGCTTAAATCCACAGGCTGGCTACACCTTC. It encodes CASSLNPQAGYTF.

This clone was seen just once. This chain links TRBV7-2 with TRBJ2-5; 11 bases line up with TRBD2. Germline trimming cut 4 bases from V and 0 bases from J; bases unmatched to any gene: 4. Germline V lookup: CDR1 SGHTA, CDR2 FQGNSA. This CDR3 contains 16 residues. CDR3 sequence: CASSSTSGMYQETQYF. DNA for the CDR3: TGTGCCAGCAGCTCGACTAGCGGGATGTACCAAGAGACCCAGTACTTC. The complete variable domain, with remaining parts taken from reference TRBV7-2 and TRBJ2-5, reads GAGVSQSPSNKVTEKGKDVELRCDPISGHTALYWYRQSLGQGLEFLIYFQGNSAPDKSGLPSDRFSAERTGGSVSTLTIQRTQQEDSAVYLCASSSTSGMYQETQYFGPGTRLLVL.

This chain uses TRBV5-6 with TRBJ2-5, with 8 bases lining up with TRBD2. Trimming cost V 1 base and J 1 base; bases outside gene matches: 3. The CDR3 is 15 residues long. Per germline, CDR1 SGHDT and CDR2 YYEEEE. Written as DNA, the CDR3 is TGTGCCAGCAGCTTGAAAGCGGGGGCCCAAGAGACCCAGTACTTC. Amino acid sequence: CASSLKAGAQETQYF.

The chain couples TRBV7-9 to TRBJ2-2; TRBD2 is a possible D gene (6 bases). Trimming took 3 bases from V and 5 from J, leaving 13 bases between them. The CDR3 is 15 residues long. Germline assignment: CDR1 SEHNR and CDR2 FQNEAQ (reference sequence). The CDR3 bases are TGTGCCAGCAGCTTCCCCGGGACTCGTACCGGGGAGCTGTTTTTT. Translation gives CASSFPGTRTGELFF.

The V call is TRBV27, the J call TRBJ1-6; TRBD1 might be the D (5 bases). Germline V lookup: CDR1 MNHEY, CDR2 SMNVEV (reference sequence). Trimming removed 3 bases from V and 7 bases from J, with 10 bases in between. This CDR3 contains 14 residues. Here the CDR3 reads CASSFQGINSPLHF. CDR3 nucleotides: TGTGCCAGCAGTTTCCAGGGTATCAATTCACCCCTCCACTTT.

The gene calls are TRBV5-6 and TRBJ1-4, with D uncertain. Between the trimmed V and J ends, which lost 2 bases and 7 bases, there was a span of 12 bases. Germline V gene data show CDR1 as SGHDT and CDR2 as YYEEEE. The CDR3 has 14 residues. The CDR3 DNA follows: TGTGCCAGCAGCTTTGGTGGGAGTAGTGAAAAACTGTTTTTT. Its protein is CASSFGGSSEKLFF.

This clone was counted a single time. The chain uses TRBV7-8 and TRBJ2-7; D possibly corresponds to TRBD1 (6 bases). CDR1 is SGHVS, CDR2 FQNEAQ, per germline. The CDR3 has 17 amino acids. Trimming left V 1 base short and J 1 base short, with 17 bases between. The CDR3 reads CASSLEKMQGISYEQYF. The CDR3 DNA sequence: TGTGCCAGCAGCTTAGAAAAGATGCAGGGGATATCCTACGAGCAGTACTTC.

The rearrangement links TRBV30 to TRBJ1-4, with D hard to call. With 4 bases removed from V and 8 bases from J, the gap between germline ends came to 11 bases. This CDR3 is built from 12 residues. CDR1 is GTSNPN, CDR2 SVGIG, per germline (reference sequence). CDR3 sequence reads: CAWTGRTEKLFF. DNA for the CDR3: TGTGCCTGGACAGGAAGAACAGAAAAACTGTTTTTT.

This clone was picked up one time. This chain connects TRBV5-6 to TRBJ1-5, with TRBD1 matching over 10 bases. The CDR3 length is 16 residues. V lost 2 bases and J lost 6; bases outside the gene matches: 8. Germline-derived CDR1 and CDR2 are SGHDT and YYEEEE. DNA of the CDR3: TGTGCCAGCAGCTTCTGCGACAGGGGGCCTCTTCAGCCCCAGCATTTT. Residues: CASSFCDRGPLQPQHF.

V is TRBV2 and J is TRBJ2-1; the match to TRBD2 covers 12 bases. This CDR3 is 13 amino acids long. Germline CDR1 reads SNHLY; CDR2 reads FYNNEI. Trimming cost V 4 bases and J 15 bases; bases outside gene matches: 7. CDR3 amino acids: CASSGTSGGLRFF. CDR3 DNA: TGTGCCAGCAGTGGAACTAGCGGGGGGCTCCGGTTCTTC.

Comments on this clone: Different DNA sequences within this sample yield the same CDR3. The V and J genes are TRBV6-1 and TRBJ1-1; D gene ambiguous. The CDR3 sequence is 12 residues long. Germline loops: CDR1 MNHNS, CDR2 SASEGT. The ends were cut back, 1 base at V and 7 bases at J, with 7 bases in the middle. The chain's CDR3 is CASSEGWIEAFF. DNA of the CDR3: TGTGCCAGCAGTGAAGGATGGATTGAAGCTTTCTTT.

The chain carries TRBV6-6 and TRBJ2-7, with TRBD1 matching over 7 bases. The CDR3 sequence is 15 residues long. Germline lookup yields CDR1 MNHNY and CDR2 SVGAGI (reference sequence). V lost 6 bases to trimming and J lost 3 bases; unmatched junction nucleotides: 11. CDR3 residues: CASRPLTGWDYEQYF. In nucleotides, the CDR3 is TGTGCCAGCAGGCCATTGACAGGGTGGGACTACGAGCAGTACTTC.

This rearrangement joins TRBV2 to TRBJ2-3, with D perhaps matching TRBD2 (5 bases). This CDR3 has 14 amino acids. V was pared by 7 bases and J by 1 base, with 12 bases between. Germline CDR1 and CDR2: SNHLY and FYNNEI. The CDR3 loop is CASTLEAGTDTQYF. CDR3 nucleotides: TGTGCCAGCACCTTGGAGGCGGGCACAGATACGCAGTATTTT.